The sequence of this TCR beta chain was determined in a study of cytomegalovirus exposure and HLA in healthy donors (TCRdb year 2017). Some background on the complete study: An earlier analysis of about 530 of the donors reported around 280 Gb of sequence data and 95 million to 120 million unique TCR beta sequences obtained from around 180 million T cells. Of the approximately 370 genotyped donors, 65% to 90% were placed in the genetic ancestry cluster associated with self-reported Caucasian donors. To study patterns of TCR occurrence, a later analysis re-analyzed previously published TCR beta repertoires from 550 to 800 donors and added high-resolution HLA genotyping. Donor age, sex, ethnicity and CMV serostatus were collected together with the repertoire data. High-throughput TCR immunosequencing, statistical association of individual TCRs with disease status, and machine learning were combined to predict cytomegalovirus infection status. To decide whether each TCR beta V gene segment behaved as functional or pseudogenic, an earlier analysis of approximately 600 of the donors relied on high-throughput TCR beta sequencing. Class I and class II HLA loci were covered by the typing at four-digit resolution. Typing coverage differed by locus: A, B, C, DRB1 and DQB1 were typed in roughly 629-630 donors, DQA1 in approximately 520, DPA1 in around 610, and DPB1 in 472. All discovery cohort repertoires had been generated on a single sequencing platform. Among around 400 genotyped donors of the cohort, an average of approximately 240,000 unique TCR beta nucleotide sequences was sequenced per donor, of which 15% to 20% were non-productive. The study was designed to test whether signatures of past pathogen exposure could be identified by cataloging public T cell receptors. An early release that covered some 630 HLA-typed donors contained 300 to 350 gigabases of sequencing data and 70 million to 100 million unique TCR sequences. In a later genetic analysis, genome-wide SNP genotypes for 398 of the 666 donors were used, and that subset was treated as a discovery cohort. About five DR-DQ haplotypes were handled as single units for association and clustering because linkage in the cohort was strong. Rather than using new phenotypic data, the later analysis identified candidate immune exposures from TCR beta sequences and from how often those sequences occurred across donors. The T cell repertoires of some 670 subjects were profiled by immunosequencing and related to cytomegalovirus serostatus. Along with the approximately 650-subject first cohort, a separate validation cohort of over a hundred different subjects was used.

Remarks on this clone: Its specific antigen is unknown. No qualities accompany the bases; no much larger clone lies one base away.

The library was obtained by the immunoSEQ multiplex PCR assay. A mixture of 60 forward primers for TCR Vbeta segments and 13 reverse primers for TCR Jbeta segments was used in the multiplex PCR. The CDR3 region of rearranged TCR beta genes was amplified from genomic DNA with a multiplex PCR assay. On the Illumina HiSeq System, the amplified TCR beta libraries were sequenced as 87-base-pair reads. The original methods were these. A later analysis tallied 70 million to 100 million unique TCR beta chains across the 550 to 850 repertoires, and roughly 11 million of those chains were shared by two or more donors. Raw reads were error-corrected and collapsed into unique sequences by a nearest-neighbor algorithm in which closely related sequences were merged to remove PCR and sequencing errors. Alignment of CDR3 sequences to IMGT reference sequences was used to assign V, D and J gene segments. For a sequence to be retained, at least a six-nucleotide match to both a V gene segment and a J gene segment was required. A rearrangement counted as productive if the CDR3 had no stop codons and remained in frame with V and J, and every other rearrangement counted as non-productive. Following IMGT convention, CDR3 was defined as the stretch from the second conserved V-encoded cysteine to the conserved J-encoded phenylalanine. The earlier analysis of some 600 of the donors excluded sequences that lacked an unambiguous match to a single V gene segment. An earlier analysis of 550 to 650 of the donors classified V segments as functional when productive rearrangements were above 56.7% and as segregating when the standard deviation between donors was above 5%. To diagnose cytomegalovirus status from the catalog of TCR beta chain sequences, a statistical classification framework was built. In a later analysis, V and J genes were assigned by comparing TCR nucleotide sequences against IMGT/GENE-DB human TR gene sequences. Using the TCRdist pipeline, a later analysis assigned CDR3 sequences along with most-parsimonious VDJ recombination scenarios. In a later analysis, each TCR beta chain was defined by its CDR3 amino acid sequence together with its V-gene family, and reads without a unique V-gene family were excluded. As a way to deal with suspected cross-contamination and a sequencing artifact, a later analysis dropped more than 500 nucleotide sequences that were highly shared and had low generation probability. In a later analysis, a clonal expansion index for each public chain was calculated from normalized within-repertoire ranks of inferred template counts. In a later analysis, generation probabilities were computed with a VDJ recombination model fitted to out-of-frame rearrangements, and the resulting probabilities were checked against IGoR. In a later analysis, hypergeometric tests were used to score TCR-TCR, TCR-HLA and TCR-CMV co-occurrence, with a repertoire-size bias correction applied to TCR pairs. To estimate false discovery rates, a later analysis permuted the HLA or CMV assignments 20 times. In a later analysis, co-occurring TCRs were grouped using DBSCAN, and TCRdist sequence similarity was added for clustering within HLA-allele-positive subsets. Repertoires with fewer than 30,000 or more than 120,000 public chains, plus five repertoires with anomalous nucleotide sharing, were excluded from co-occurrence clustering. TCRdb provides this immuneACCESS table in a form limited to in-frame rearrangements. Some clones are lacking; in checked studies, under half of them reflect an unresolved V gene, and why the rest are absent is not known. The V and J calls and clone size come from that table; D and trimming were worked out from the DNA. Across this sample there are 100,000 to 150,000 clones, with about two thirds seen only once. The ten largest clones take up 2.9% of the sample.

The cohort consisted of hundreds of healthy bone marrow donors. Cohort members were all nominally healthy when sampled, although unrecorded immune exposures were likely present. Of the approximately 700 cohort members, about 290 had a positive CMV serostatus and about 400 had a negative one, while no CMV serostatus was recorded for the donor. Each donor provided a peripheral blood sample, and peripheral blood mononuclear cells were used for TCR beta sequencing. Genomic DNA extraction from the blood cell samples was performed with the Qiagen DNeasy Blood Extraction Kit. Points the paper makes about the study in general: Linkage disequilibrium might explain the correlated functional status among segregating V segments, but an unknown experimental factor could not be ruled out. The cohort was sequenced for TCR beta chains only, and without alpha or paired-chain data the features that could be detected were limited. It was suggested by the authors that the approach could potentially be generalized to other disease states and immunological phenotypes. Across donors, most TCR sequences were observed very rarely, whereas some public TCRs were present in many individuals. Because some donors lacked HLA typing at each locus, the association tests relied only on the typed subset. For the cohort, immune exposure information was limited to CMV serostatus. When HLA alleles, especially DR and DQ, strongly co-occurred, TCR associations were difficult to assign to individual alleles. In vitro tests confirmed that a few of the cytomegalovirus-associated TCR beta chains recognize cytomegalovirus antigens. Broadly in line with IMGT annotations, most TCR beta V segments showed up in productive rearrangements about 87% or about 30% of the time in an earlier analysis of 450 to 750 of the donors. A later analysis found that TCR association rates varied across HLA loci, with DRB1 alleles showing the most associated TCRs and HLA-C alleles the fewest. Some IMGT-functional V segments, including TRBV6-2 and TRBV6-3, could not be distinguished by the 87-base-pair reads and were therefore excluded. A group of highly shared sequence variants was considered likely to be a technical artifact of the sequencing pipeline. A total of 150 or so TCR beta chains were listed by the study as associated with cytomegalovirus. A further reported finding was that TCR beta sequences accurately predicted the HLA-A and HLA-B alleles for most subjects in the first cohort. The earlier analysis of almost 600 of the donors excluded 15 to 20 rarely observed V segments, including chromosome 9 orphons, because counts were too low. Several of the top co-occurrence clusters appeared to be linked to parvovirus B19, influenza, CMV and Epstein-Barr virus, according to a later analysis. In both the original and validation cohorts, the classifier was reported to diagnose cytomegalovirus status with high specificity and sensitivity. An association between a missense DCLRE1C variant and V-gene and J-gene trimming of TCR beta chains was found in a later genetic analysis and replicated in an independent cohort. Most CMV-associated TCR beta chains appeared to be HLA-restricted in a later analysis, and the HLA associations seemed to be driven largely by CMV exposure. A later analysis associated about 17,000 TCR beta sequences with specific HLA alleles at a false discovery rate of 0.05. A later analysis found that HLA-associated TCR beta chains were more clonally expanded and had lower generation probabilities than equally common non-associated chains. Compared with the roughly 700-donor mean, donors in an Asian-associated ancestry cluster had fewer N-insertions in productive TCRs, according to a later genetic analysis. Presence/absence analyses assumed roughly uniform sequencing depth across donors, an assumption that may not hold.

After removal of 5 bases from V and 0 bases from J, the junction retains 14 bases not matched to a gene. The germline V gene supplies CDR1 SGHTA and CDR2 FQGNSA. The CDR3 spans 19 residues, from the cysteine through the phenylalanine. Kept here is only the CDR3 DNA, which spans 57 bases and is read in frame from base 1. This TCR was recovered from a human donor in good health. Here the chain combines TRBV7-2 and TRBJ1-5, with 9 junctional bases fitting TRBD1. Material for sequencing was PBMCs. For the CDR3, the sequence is CASSPSGTGLGYSNQPQHF. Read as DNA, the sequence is TGTGCCAGCAGCCCCTCCGGGACAGGGTTGGGGTATAGCAATCAGCCCCAGCATTTT. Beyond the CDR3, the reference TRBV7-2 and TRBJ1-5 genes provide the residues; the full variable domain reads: GAGVSQSPSNKVTEKGKDVELRCDPISGHTALYWYRQSLGQGLEFLIYFQGNSAPDKSGLPSDRFSAERTGGSVSTLTIQRTQQEDSAVYLCASSPSGTGLGYSNQPQHFGDGTRLSIL.